Shown below are 22 T cell receptor beta chains from a single sample sequenced in a study of regulatory T cells in long-lasting Graves disease. Arm-PCR of CDR3 regions and iRepertoire HTBI primers were used to build TCR beta libraries. TCRdb used MiXCR to reprocess the multiplex PCR reads, holding one entry per CDR3 protein. The profile shows approximately 400,000 distinct CDR3 sequences, about 16% of them singletons. Time point given: newly diagnosed GD, antithyroid drugs for less than 3 months. TCR sequences were obtained from RNA taken from PBMCs. These data were also filed under a second study, of T cells in Graves' hyperthyroidism and ophthalmopathy.

The sample consisted of peripheral blood mononuclear cells (PBMCs), taken at new diagnosis, from a patient treated with antithyroid drugs. These receptor sequences come from a woman aged 25 to 39 with Graves disease.

The table lists this clonotype with many counts. The rearrangement joins TRBV6-1 to TRBJ2-3; TRBD2 aligns across 7 bases. The CDR3 totals 14 residues. In germline, CDR1 is MNHNS, CDR2 SASEGT. V was clipped by 10 bases and J by 6 bases; unmatched bases: 13. Here the CDR3 reads CATNPGLRWDTQYF. As DNA, the CDR3 is TGTGCCACCAACCCGGGACTAAGATGGGATACGCAGTATTTT.

The CDR3 sequence: CASSVQQGPNEKLFF. As DNA, the CDR3 is TGTGCCAGCAGCGTCCAACAGGGACCTAATGAAAAACTGTTTTTT. V is TRBV7-9 and J is TRBJ1-4; perhaps TRBD1 as D (6 bases). This CDR3 is built from 15 residues. V shed 5 bases and J shed 3 bases, with 13 bases lying between them. Germline V gene data show CDR1 as SEHNR and CDR2 as FQNEAQ (reference sequence). Based on the CDR3 plus reference TRBV7-9 and TRBJ1-4, the full variable domain is DTGVSQNPRHKITKRGQNVTFRCDPISEHNRLYWYRQTLGQGPEFLTYFQNEAQLEKSRLLSDRFSAERPKGSFSTLEIQRTEQGDSAMYLCASSVQQGPNEKLFFGSGTQLSVL.

The rearrangement uses TRBV10-2 and TRBJ2-1; tentative D call: TRBD1 (5 bases). Deletions cut 7 bases from V and 5 bases from J, with 12 bases between. The V gene's germline CDR1 is WSHSY and CDR2 SAAADI. The CDR3 length is 13 residues. CDR3 sequence: CASIVSGHNEQFF. CDR3 in DNA: TGCGCCAGCATAGTTTCAGGGCACAATGAGCAGTTCTTC.

This clonotype came up a few times. The chain has TRBV24-1 and TRBJ2-3; TRBD2 agrees at 10 bases. There are 14 residues in the CDR3. J gave up 9 bases and V 5 bases, and 7 bases lay outside the gene matches. Per germline, CDR1 KGHDR and CDR2 SFDVKD. CDR3 residues: CATSGSGLAKTQYF. The CDR3 DNA follows: TGTGCCACCAGTGGGTCGGGACTAGCGAAGACGCAGTATTTT.

This clonotype has just a few counts. This chain uses TRBV4-2 with TRBJ2-4; 9 nucleotides match TRBD1. Germline CDR1 is LGHNA and CDR2 is YNFKEQ. V lost 3 bases and J lost 0; bases outside the gene matches: 12. The CDR3 has 19 amino acids. The CDR3 region is CASSQKVWGQGLAKNIQYF. The CDR3 nucleotides read TGTGCCAGCAGCCAGAAGGTATGGGGACAGGGTCTAGCCAAAAACATTCAGTACTTC.

This clonotype was detected ten times or more. The gene calls are TRBV12-3 or TRBV12-4 and TRBJ2-5, with 10 bases identical to TRBD2. The J segment lost 3 bases and the V segment lost 9 bases, leaving 13 bases of the junction unmatched. The CDR3 has 16 amino acids. This CDR3 reads CARSSGSNEMEETQYF. The DNA of the CDR3 is TGTGCCAGATCTAGCGGGAGCAACGAGATGGAAGAGACCCAGTACTTC.

This clonotype appeared many times. CDR3 nucleotide sequence: TGTGCCACCAGTGCCCCCCGAGGGGGGGGGACAGATACGCAGTATTTT. Protein product: CATSAPRGGGTDTQYF. V is TRBV24-1 and J is TRBJ2-3, with D maybe TRBD2 (7 bases). This CDR3 comprises 16 residues. The V gene's germline CDR1 is KGHDR and CDR2 SFDVKD. The ends were cut back, 5 bases at V and 3 bases at J, with 17 bases in the middle.

The sample holds many counts of this clonotype. The chain employs TRBV28 and TRBJ2-6; weak D call: TRBD2 (6 bases). The CDR3 spans 14 residues. CDR1 and CDR2 from the germline V gene are MDHEN and SYDVKM. V was shortened by 9 bases and J by 4 bases, with 13 bases between the two germline ends. The CDR3 is CASGTPGGANVLTF. The CDR3 bases are TGTGCCAGTGGGACTCCCGGAGGGGCCAACGTCCTGACTTTC.

This clonotype was seen ten or more times. The chain has TRBV2 and TRBJ1-4; D gene ambiguous. Germline V gene data show CDR1 as SNHLY and CDR2 as FYNNEI. This CDR3 has 16 residues. Deletions cut 4 bases from V and 4 bases from J, with 16 bases between. Here the CDR3 DNA reads TGTGCCAGCAGTGGTCTGCGCGGTGACGTTAATGAAAAACTGTTTTTT. Amino acid sequence: CASSGLRGDVNEKLFF.

The sample holds many counts of this clonotype. This chain uses TRBV20-1 with TRBJ1-5; no definite D call. Germline V CDR1 and CDR2: DFQATT, SNEGSKA (reference sequence). V lost 8 bases and J lost 2, with 16 bases in between. CDR3 length: 14 amino acids. The DNA for the CDR3 is TGCAGTCCCTCGGGAGGGATAGGCAATCAGCCCCAGCATTTT. Protein product: CSPSGGIGNQPQHF.

This rearrangement joins TRBV28 to TRBJ1-4, with 8 bases aligning to TRBD1. The CDR3 has 15 residues. Germline CDR1 is MDHEN and CDR2 is SYDVKM. The trim removed 4 bases at V and 8 bases at J, leaving 9 bases unmatched. The CDR3 reads CASSSGQGGREKLFF. The CDR3 nucleotides read TGTGCCAGCAGTTCCGGACAGGGCGGAAGGGAAAAACTGTTTTTT.

The rearrangement joins TRBV6-2 or TRBV6-3 to TRBJ2-1, with 7 bases that match TRBD2. V shed 7 bases and J 14 bases; nucleotides not matched to a gene: 11. In germline, CDR1 is MNHEY, CDR2 SVGEGT. The CDR3 covers 12 residues. CDR3: CASTTNQAGKFF. The CDR3 DNA reads as TGTGCCAGCACCACCAATCAAGCGGGAAAGTTCTTC.

This clonotype was seen a handful of times. The chain joins TRBV24-1 to TRBJ1-2, with TRBD1 matching over 7 bases. Germline V gives CDR1 KGHDR, CDR2 SFDVKD. The CDR3 has 13 amino acids. J gave up 7 bases and V 1 base, and 2 bases lay outside the gene matches. CDR3 amino acids: CATSDFRQGGYTF. CDR3 nucleotide sequence: TGTGCCACCAGTGATTTCAGACAGGGTGGCTACACCTTC.

The V gene is TRBV28, the J gene TRBJ2-6; D could derive from TRBD1 or TRBD2 (5 bases each). This CDR3 is built from 15 residues. CDR1 and CDR2 from the germline V gene are MDHEN and SYDVKM. Trimming shortened V by 6 bases and J by 4 bases, and 13 bases separated the two germline ends. CDR3 DNA: TGTGCCAGCAGCAATTTCGGGACCGGGGCCAACGTCCTGACTTTC. Protein: CASSNFGTGANVLTF.

This clonotype was observed many times. The V and J genes are TRBV6-2 or TRBV6-3 and TRBJ2-1, with D possibly being TRBD2 (6 bases). The CDR3 totals 14 residues. V lost 2 bases, J lost 8 bases, and 13 bases lay in between. Germline V gives CDR1 MNHEY, CDR2 SVGEGT. The CDR3 here is CASSYDTSIHEQFF. CDR3 in DNA: TGTGCCAGCAGTTACGATACTAGCATCCATGAGCAGTTCTTC.

This clonotype was seen repeatedly, ten times or more. The V call is TRBV30, the J call TRBJ2-7, with 11 bases matching TRBD1. V was pared by 0 bases and J by 3 bases, with 1 base of the junction left unmatched. The CDR3 has 14 residues. Per germline, CDR1 GTSNPN and CDR2 SVGIG (reference sequence). CDR3: CAWSVGTGGYEQYF. The CDR3 coding sequence is TGTGCCTGGAGTGTTGGGACAGGGGGCTACGAGCAGTACTTC.

This clonotype was observed a few times. The chain links TRBV27 to TRBJ1-2; 7 bases align to TRBD1. V lost 3 bases to trimming and J lost 4 bases; unmatched junction nucleotides: 8. Germline CDR1 MNHEY, CDR2 SMNVEV (reference sequence). The CDR3 has 15 amino acids. CDR3 region: CASSFNPTGLYGYTF. CDR3 nucleotides: TGTGCCAGCAGTTTCAACCCGACAGGGCTCTATGGCTACACCTTC.

In regard to this clonotype: With a much larger clone just one base away, this may be a read error. The chain combines TRBV9 with TRBJ2-1; D is possibly TRBD2 (5 bases). Germline-derived CDR1 and CDR2 are SGDLS and YYNGEE. Trimming took 4 bases from V and 10 from J, leaving 21 bases between them. The CDR3 contains 15 residues. The CDR3, as DNA: TGTGCCAGCAGCTTAGGAGGTTTGTCTTCCTACGAGCAGTTCTTC. This codes for CASSLGGLSSYEQFF.

The CDR3 reads CATNANEQFF. As DNA, the CDR3 is TGTGCCACCAATGCCAATGAGCAGTTCTTC. This chain uses TRBV24-1 with TRBJ2-1; D is unclear. This CDR3 has 10 residues. V was cut by 8 bases and J by 6 bases, with 4 bases left in between. The germline V gene has CDR1 KGHDR and CDR2 SFDVKD.

This clonotype has just a few counts. The chain couples TRBV6-5 to TRBJ2-6; D gene ambiguous. Germline V CDR1 and CDR2: MNHEY, SVGAGI. The CDR3 totals 14 residues. The V end was cut by 4 bases, the J end by 2 bases, with 6 bases between. The CDR3 coding sequence is TGTGCCAGCAGTTTTCTCCCTGGGGCCAACGTCCTGACTTTC. Encoded protein: CASSFLPGANVLTF.

This clonotype was seen repeatedly, ten times or more. The chain combines TRBV2 with TRBJ1-6; the D is unclear. Trimming left V 3 bases short and J 6 bases short, with 15 bases between. The length of the CDR3 is 16 residues. From germline, CDR1 is SNHLY and CDR2 FYNNEI. CDR3 sequence reads: CASSDDQTLINSPLHF. The CDR3 coding sequence is TGTGCCAGCAGTGATGATCAGACGCTCATTAATTCACCCCTCCACTTT.

This clonotype has ten or more counts. The chain joins TRBV30 to TRBJ2-3; TRBD2 matches 10 bases. This CDR3 contains 16 residues. In germline, CDR1 is GTSNPN, CDR2 SVGIG (reference sequence). Trimming cost V 0 bases and J 5 bases; bases outside gene matches: 8. The CDR3 reads CAWSVGASGSGDTQYF. In DNA, the CDR3 is TGTGCCTGGAGTGTCGGGGCTAGCGGGAGTGGAGATACGCAGTATTTT.